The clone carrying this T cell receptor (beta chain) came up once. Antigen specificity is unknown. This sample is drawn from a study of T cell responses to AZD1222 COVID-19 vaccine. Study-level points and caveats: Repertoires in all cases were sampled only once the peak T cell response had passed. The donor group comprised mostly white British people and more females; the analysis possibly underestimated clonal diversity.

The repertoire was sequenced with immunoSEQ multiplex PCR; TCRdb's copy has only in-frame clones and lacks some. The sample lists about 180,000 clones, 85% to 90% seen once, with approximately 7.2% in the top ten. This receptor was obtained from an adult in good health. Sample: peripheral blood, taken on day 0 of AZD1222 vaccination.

This CDR3 reads CSVSEGQNNSPLHF. CDR3 nucleotide sequence: TGCAGCGTCTCAGAGGGACAGAATAATTCACCCCTCCACTTT. The J gene is TRBJ1-6, the V gene TRBV29-1, with 7 bases identical to TRBD1. Germline V gives CDR1 SQVTM, CDR2 ANQGSEA. The CDR3 loop spans 14 amino acids. Trimming at V came to 6 bases and at J to 5 bases, leaving 7 bases not matched to a gene. The whole variable domain, filled in from reference TRBV29-1 and TRBJ1-6, reads SAVISQKPSRDICQRGTSLTIQCQVDSQVTMMFWYRQQPGQSLTLIATANQGSEATYESGFVIDKFPISRPNLTFSTLTVSNMSPEDSSIYLCSVSEGQNNSPLHFGNGTRLTVT.